The 23 T cell receptor beta chains given below trace back to one sample, sequenced in a study of shared clonotypes between healthy human individuals (dated by TCRdb to the early 2020s). Library preparation was by the immunoSEQ multiplex PCR assay. Drawn from immuneACCESS, this table holds only the in-frame rearrangements with V and J called that TCRdb kept. Clones are partly lost; checked studies trace under half to an unresolved V gene and leave the rest unexplained. A total of about 1.5 million clones appear in this sample, under 99% of them only once. The biggest ten clones account for around 0.45% of the sample. The sequenced sample was naive CD4+ T cells sorted from blood. Explained via the paper, the cell subset or site label denotes: CD45RA+ positively selected. These receptors came from a man in his thirties or forties in good health.

This chain links TRBV29-1 with TRBJ1-1; D is undetermined. This CDR3 has 12 amino acids. Germline CDR1 reads SQVTM; CDR2 reads ANQGSEA. V was trimmed by 6 bases and J by 4 bases, leaving 12 bases between them. The CDR3, as DNA: TGCAGCGTAGCTGGGTGGGCCACTGAAGCTTTCTTT. Its protein is CSVAGWATEAFF.

The chain employs TRBV6-1 and TRBJ2-3; 7 positions agree with TRBD2. This CDR3 contains 14 residues. The germline gives CDR1 MNHNS, CDR2 SASEGT. Unmatched junction bases numbered 8, after V lost 8 bases and J lost 3 bases. CDR3 loop: CASRRRESTDTQYF. The CDR3 DNA follows: TGTGCCAGCCGGCGGCGGGAGAGTACAGATACGCAGTATTTT.

This chain joins TRBV11-2 and TRBJ2-1; TRBD2 matches at 8 bases. The ends lost 5 bases at V and 0 bases at J; junction bases unmatched: 6. The CDR3 length is 16 residues. Germline lookup yields CDR1 SGHAT and CDR2 FQNNGV. CDR3 amino acids: CASSRLAFSSYNEQFF. DNA of the CDR3: TGTGCCAGCAGCCGACTAGCGTTCAGCTCCTACAATGAGCAGTTCTTC. Full variable domain (outside the CDR3, taken from reference TRBV11-2 and TRBJ2-1): EAGVAQSPRYKIIEKRQSVAFWCNPISGHATLYWYQQILGQGPKLLIQFQNNGVVDDSQLPKDRFSAERLKGVDSTLKIQPAKLEDSAVYLCASSRLAFSSYNEQFFGPGTRLTVL.

The chain has TRBV12-5 and TRBJ2-1; 7 bases agree with TRBD2. Germline V CDR1 and CDR2: LGHNT, FRNRAP. This CDR3 is 15 amino acids long. V lost 7 bases, J lost 7 bases, and 13 bases stayed unmatched. The CDR3 region has the DNA TGTGCTAGTGCCCCGAGGGGAGGGCCCCATAATGAGCAGTTCTTC. Translating it yields CASAPRGGPHNEQFF.

This chain uses TRBV10-3 with TRBJ2-7; no firm D call. Germline values: CDR1 ENHRY, CDR2 SYGVKD. Trimming shortened V by 7 bases and J by 3 bases, and 22 bases separated the two germline ends. The CDR3 is 16 residues long. The CDR3 DNA reads as TGTGCCATCAACGGAGCAAGTGGGAAATCTGGCTACGAGCAGTACTTC. Protein: CAINGASGKSGYEQYF.

The chain recombines TRBV4-3 with TRBJ2-7; weak D call: TRBD1 (6 bases). Trimming cost V 0 bases and J 2 bases, with 11 bases left between them. This CDR3 is built from 15 residues. Germline lookup yields CDR1 LGHNA and CDR2 YSLEER. CDR3 amino acids: CASSQDAQGTYEQYF. CDR3 sequence (DNA): TGCGCCAGCAGCCAAGATGCCCAGGGGACCTACGAGCAGTACTTC.

This clone was counted a single time. V gene TRBV11-2 combines with J gene TRBJ2-7; possible D gene TRBD1, 7 bases. Trimming shortened V by 5 bases and J by 0 bases, and 20 bases separated the two germline ends. CDR1 and CDR2 from the germline V gene are SGHAT and FQNNGV. This CDR3 contains 17 residues. The CDR3 nucleotides read TGTGCCAGCAGCCCGGGGGTTTGGACAGGTAACTCCTACGAGCAGTACTTC. This codes for CASSPGVWTGNSYEQYF.

The chain combines TRBV14 with TRBJ1-1; D call uncertain. Germline V gives CDR1 SGHDN, CDR2 FVKESK. The ends were cut back, 2 bases at V and 0 bases at J, with 4 bases in the middle. CDR3 length: 13 amino acids. The CDR3 DNA follows: TGTGCCAGCAGCCAAAAGGTGAACACTGAAGCTTTCTTT. It encodes CASSQKVNTEAFF.

The chain couples TRBV11-2 to TRBJ2-7; D possibly uses TRBD1 or TRBD2 (7 bases each). V lost 1 base to trimming and J lost 5 bases, with 21 bases between them. The CDR3 has 17 residues. Germline-derived CDR1 and CDR2 are SGHAT and FQNNGV. The CDR3 spells CASSLAVRRGGGHEQYF. The CDR3 coding sequence is TGTGCCAGCAGCTTAGCGGTACGGCGGGGAGGGGGCCACGAGCAGTACTTC.

Of note for this clone: In the same sample, other DNA sequences code for this CDR3. The gene calls are TRBV5-1 and TRBJ2-3, with D perhaps assigned TRBD1 or TRBD2 (5 bases each). Germline CDR1 is SGHRS and CDR2 is YFSETQ. The germline V and J ends were trimmed by 4 bases and 5 bases, with 8 bases remaining between them. This CDR3 spans 12 amino acids. CDR3 protein: CASSRDGDTQYF. In nucleotides, the CDR3 is TGCGCCAGCAGCCGGGACGGAGATACGCAGTATTTT.

The genes are TRBV19 and TRBJ2-7; possible D gene TRBD1, 5 bases. Germline V gives CDR1 LNHDA, CDR2 SQIVND (reference sequence). The CDR3 is made up of 14 amino acids. V lost 1 base and J 1 base, leaving 8 bases between the germline ends. In nucleotides, the CDR3 is TGTGCCAGTAGTATAGTAGGGGAATCCTACGAGCAGTACTTC. Amino acid sequence: CASSIVGESYEQYF.

This chain links TRBV7-2 with TRBJ2-1; TRBD2 is a possible D gene (5 bases). With 2 bases removed from V and 6 bases from J, the gap between germline ends came to 8 bases. This CDR3 is built from 13 residues. The germline V gene encodes CDR1 SGHTA and CDR2 FQGNSA. DNA of the CDR3: TGTGCCAGCAGCTTATACGGGGTCAATGAGCAGTTCTTC. Translating it yields CASSLYGVNEQFF.

This clone appeared once. This chain uses TRBV6-1 with TRBJ2-7; unclear D gene. The germline V gene has CDR1 MNHNS and CDR2 SASEGT. The CDR3 runs 14 residues. Trimming left V 4 bases short and J 1 base short, with 11 bases between. The CDR3: CASSGLEPSYEQYF. The CDR3, as DNA: TGTGCCAGCAGTGGACTCGAGCCTTCCTACGAGCAGTACTTC.

The V call is TRBV29-1, the J call TRBJ2-2, with 9 bases lining up with TRBD2. Trimming cost V 4 bases and J 6 bases; bases outside gene matches: 3. The CDR3 is 13 residues long. The germline V gene has CDR1 SQVTM and CDR2 ANQGSEA. CDR3 in amino acids: CSVVGGRAGELFF. In DNA, the CDR3 is TGCAGCGTTGTTGGCGGGAGGGCCGGGGAGCTGTTTTTT.

The chain links TRBV29-1 to TRBJ1-2; TRBD1 matches at 7 bases. The CDR3 is 12 amino acids. The ends lost 3 bases at V and 8 bases at J; junction bases unmatched: 6. Germline V lookup: CDR1 SQVTM, CDR2 ANQGSEA. The CDR3 nucleotides read TGCAGCGTTGATCGACAGGGCTACGGCTACACCTTC. Its protein product is CSVDRQGYGYTF.

V gene TRBV11-2 combines with J gene TRBJ1-1; D is unresolved. Between the trimmed V and J ends, which lost 1 base and 6 bases, there was a span of 12 bases. The germline V gene encodes CDR1 SGHAT and CDR2 FQNNGV. The CDR3 covers 14 residues. The CDR3 DNA reads TGTGCCAGCAGCTTAGCCCCCCCCTTACCTGAAGCTTTCTTT. This sequence encodes CASSLAPPLPEAFF. The full variable domain, in which reference TRBV11-2 and TRBJ1-1 provide the parts outside the CDR3, is EAGVAQSPRYKIIEKRQSVAFWCNPISGHATLYWYQQILGQGPKLLIQFQNNGVVDDSQLPKDRFSAERLKGVDSTLKIQPAKLEDSAVYLCASSLAPPLPEAFFGQGTRLTVV.

Worth noting for this clone: Other DNA sequences in the same sample also yield this CDR3. V usage is TRBV6-5 and J usage is TRBJ2-3, with a weak D call TRBD2 (6 bases). V was cut by 0 bases and J by 0 bases, with 7 bases left in between. The CDR3 contains 15 residues. From germline, CDR1 is MNHEY and CDR2 SVGAGI. Here the CDR3 reads CASSYSGTSTDTQYF. The DNA for the CDR3 is TGTGCCAGCAGTTACTCCGGGACTAGCACAGATACGCAGTATTTT.

The CDR3 loop reads CASSSLRAGSGDEQYF. The CDR3 region has the DNA TGCGCCAGCAGCTCGCTAAGAGCGGGATCTGGCGACGAGCAGTACTTC. V is TRBV5-1 and J is TRBJ2-7; 7 positions match TRBD2. The CDR3 totals 16 residues. V dropped 3 bases and J dropped 5; count of bases not matched to a gene: 14. Germline CDR1 and CDR2: SGHRS and YFSETQ.

V and J are TRBV9 and TRBJ2-7, with 14 bases fitting TRBD2. The V segment lost 3 bases and the J segment 2 bases; nucleotides outside the gene matches: 10. The germline gives CDR1 SGDLS, CDR2 YYNGEE. The CDR3 extends over 18 amino acids. In DNA, the CDR3 is TGTGCCAGCAGCGCGGGACTAGCGGGGGAACCCGGCACCTACGAGCAGTACTTC. It yields the protein CASSAGLAGEPGTYEQYF. Based on the CDR3 plus reference TRBV9 and TRBJ2-7, the full variable domain is DSGVTQTPKHLITATGQRVTLRCSPRSGDLSVYWYQQSLDQGLQFLIQYYNGEERAKGNILERFSAQQFPDLHSELNLSSLELGDSALYFCASSAGLAGEPGTYEQYFGPGTRLTVT.

The CDR3 is CASNQRDQRAPQYF. In DNA form, the CDR3 reads TGCGCCAGCAACCAGCGGGATCAAAGAGCCCCCCAGTACTTC. This rearrangement joins TRBV4-1 to TRBJ2-5, with TRBD2 matching over 7 bases. The CDR3 contains 14 residues. The V and J ends lost 7 bases and 9 bases, in that order; junction bases with no gene match: 14. Germline CDR1 MGHRA, CDR2 YSYEKL.

In regard to this clone: Its ends do not fully match the called genes, so a read error is possible. The chain employs TRBV7-7 and TRBJ2-2; TRBD1 aligns across 7 bases. Germline V gene sequence: CDR1 SSHAT, CDR2 FNYEAQ (reference sequence). The CDR3 consists of 15 residues. Here the CDR3 DNA reads TGTGCTAGCAGCCCCTATACAGGGGACACCGGGGAGCTGTTTTTT. Translation gives CASSPYTGDTGELFF.

The CDR3 coding sequence is TGTGCCAGCTCACCCCTAGCGGGAGAGAGGACAGATACGCAGTATTTT. Residues: CASSPLAGERTDTQYF. The rearrangement links TRBV18 to TRBJ2-3, with 10 nucleotides matching TRBD2. From germline, CDR1 is KGHSH and CDR2 LQKENI. The CDR3 runs to 16 residues. Trimming removed 3 bases from V and 3 bases from J; junction bases left unmatched: 6.

The gene calls are TRBV19 and TRBJ1-2, with D uncertain. Trimming removed 4 bases at V and 8 bases at J, with 5 bases between. This CDR3 is 10 amino acids long. Per germline, CDR1 LNHDA and CDR2 SQIVND (reference sequence). CDR3 amino acids: CASSKVGYTF. Written as DNA, the CDR3 is TGTGCCAGTAGTAAAGTGGGCTACACCTTC.